One T cell receptor (beta chain) is described in this entry. The antigen remains unidentified. The sample belongs to a study of cytotoxic CD8 clonotypes in ibrutinib-treated CLL. Study-wide context: A median 12 months of treatment, range 6 to 36, preceded the collection of response samples. General observations from the study: With treatment, public clonotypes, which were uncommon, either contracted or remained stable.

Assay used: immunoSEQ multiplex PCR; TCRdb lists only in-frame clones, some missing. The table has roughly 190,000 clones, around three quarters seen once; the top ten hold 13%. The input for sequencing was PBMCs, taken after 24 months of ibrutinib treatment. The TCR sequence derives from a human donor with chronic lymphocytic leukemia.

CDR3 sequence reads: CASSVTGGSETQYF. For the CDR3, the DNA is TGTGCCAGCAGCGTTACCGGGGGGTCTGAGACCCAGTACTTC. The chain uses TRBV9 and TRBJ2-5, with 7 bases identical to TRBD2. After removal of 2 bases from V and 5 bases from J, the junction contained 6 bases not matched to a gene. Germline V gene sequence: CDR1 SGDLS, CDR2 YYNGEE. This CDR3 comprises 14 residues.